The 9 T cell receptor beta chains below were found in one sample sequenced in a study of identical twins. One entry per CDR3 protein results from TCRdb running MiXCR on the 5' RACE reads. The sample yields 250,000 to 350,000 distinct CDR3 sequences, around 9.7% seen once. These data also formed part of another study, on yellow fever vaccine responses in identical twins.

The material sequenced was CD8+ T cells sorted from blood. The receptor source for this set is a woman under 30 in good health.

The sample holds a few counts of this clonotype. This chain uses TRBV13 with TRBJ1-1; D ambiguous. CDR1 is PRHDT and CDR2 is FYEKMQ in the germline V gene (reference sequence). This CDR3 region has 14 residues. V dropped 7 bases and J dropped 1 base, with 13 bases sitting between them. CDR3 bases: TGTGCCAGCAACAATATGTTGGGGAACACTGAAGCTTTCTTT. As protein: CASNNMLGNTEAFF.

The count of this clonotype is one. The chain recombines TRBV27 with TRBJ2-5; tentative D call: TRBD1 (7 bases). V lost 7 bases to trimming and J lost 1 base, with 13 bases between them. Germline V gene lookup returns CDR1 MNHEY and CDR2 SMNVEV (reference sequence). The CDR3 totals 14 residues. The CDR3 protein is CASMEGQSQETQYF. The CDR3 nucleotides read TGTGCCAGCATGGAGGGACAGTCCCAAGAGACCCAGTACTTC.

This clonotype was observed a few times. The V and J genes are TRBV18 and TRBJ2-7, with 13 bases matching TRBD2. Trimming took 3 bases from V and 0 from J; bases not matched to a gene: 11. The CDR3 extends over 19 amino acids. Per the germline V gene, CDR1 is KGHSH and CDR2 is LQKENI. The CDR3 sequence is CASSPRGTSGIRSSYEQYF. The CDR3 DNA reads TGTGCCAGCTCACCCAGGGGGACTAGCGGGATAAGGAGCTCCTACGAGCAGTACTTC.

This clonotype was detected only a few times. The V call is TRBV20-1, the J call TRBJ2-1, with 12 bases matching TRBD2. The length of the CDR3 is 15 residues. The V segment lost 5 bases and the J segment 7 bases; nucleotides outside the gene matches: 9. Germline V gene lookup returns CDR1 DFQATT and CDR2 SNEGSKA (reference sequence). The CDR3 bases are TGCAGTGCTCCCCGACTAGCGGGAGTCCGGAATGAGCAGTTCTTC. Translating it yields CSAPRLAGVRNEQFF.

This clonotype has just a few counts. The chain combines TRBV7-9 with TRBJ2-5; 8 bases map to TRBD1. Germline CDR1 and CDR2: SEHNR and FQNEAQ (reference sequence). The length of the CDR3 is 16 residues. The junction had 13 bases not matched to a gene; V was cut back by 6 bases and J by 4 bases. DNA of the CDR3: TGTGCCAGCAGGCATCAGGGGGCGCCAGGGGCAGAGACCCAGTACTTC. Amino acid sequence: CASRHQGAPGAETQYF.

This clonotype was counted ten times or more. This CDR3 is CATSDGSSIETQYF. CDR3 bases: TGTGCCACCAGTGATGGGTCATCCATAGAGACCCAGTACTTC. The chain carries TRBV24-1 and TRBJ2-5; D call uncertain. The CDR3 length is 14 residues. Germline CDR1 KGHDR, CDR2 SFDVKD. Between the trimmed V and J ends, which lost 3 bases and 4 bases, there was a span of 11 bases.

This clonotype was seen more than once but under ten times. V usage is TRBV28 and J usage is TRBJ2-1; no definite D call. Trimming took 2 bases from V and 0 from J, leaving 11 bases between them. The CDR3 has 16 amino acids. The germline V gene encodes CDR1 MDHEN and CDR2 SYDVKM. The CDR3 DNA is TGTGCCAGCAGTTTACAGGCAGTAAGCTCCTACAATGAGCAGTTCTTC. Encoded protein: CASSLQAVSSYNEQFF.

This clonotype showed up many times. The chain combines TRBV29-1 with TRBJ2-7; 11 bases fit TRBD1. Germline lookup yields CDR1 SQVTM and CDR2 ANQGSEA. After removal of 7 bases from V and 5 bases from J, the junction contained 13 bases not matched to a gene. The CDR3 consists of 15 residues. The CDR3 here is CSALRDRGRDDEQYF. CDR3 in DNA: TGCAGCGCTCTCCGGGACAGGGGGAGAGACGACGAGCAGTACTTC.

CDR3 coding DNA: TGTGCCAGCAGTTTAACGGACAGGGGGCTCCAAGAGACCCAGTACTTC. Translated, it gives CASSLTDRGLQETQYF. The chain carries TRBV27 and TRBJ2-5, with TRBD1 identical over 11 bases. Germline V gene lookup returns CDR1 MNHEY and CDR2 SMNVEV (reference sequence). The junction had 3 bases not matched to a gene; V was cut back by 2 bases and J by 1 base. The CDR3 length is 16 residues.